A single sample is the source of the 25 T cell receptor beta chains below, sequenced in a study of blood T cell repertoires in COVID-19. The method was immunoSEQ multiplex PCR; TCRdb's version includes in-frame clones alone and lacks a portion of them. The repertoire holds a few hundred thousand clones, with 70% to 90% as singletons. Specimen: PBMCs or T cells enriched from blood (not recorded which). Receptors originate from a woman in her twenties or thirties who had recovered from COVID-19.

The rearrangement links TRBV5-5 to TRBJ1-1, with TRBD1 matching over 7 bases. From germline, CDR1 is SGHKS and CDR2 YYEKEE (reference sequence). The V gene end was trimmed by 6 bases and the J gene end by 3 bases; junction bases not matched to a gene: 23. The CDR3 sequence is 19 residues long. In nucleotides, the CDR3 is TGTGCCAGCAACTTCCTACAGACAGGGATTATAGGGGCGGACACTGAAGCTTTCTTT. Protein product: CASNFLQTGIIGADTEAFF.

The chain couples TRBV18 to TRBJ1-3; D is possibly TRBD1 (5 bases). The CDR3 is 15 amino acids. V dropped 3 bases and J dropped 0 bases, with 9 bases sitting between them. The germline V gene encodes CDR1 KGHSH and CDR2 LQKENI. The CDR3 is CASSPGTNSGNTIYF. CDR3 sequence (DNA): TGTGCCAGCTCACCTGGGACTAACTCTGGAAACACCATATATTTT.

The chain's CDR3 is CASSLARTSGGAIGDTQYF. The DNA for the CDR3 is TGTGCCAGCAGCTTAGCGAGGACTAGCGGGGGGGCCATTGGTGATACGCAGTATTTT. This chain joins TRBV7-2 and TRBJ2-3; 15 bases align to TRBD2. Germline loops: CDR1 SGHTA, CDR2 FQGNSA. The CDR3 consists of 19 residues. V was clipped by 0 bases and J by 6 bases; unmatched bases: 10.

The rearrangement uses TRBV7-9 and TRBJ2-7; 7 nucleotides agree with TRBD2. Per germline, CDR1 SEHNR and CDR2 FQNEAQ (reference sequence). V shed 4 bases and J 7 bases; nucleotides not matched to a gene: 16. The CDR3 is 16 amino acids. DNA for the CDR3: TGTGCCAGCAGCTCGACCACCGGACTAGAAGCCGGAGAGCAGTACTTC. Translation gives CASSSTTGLEAGEQYF. Looking up the rest from reference TRBV7-9 and TRBJ2-7 gives the full variable domain: DTGVSQNPRHKITKRGQNVTFRCDPISEHNRLYWYRQTLGQGPEFLTYFQNEAQLEKSRLLSDRFSAERPKGSFSTLEIQRTEQGDSAMYLCASSSTTGLEAGEQYFGPGTRLTVT.

The J gene is TRBJ2-7, the V gene TRBV7-2, with 10 bases matching TRBD1. This CDR3 is 13 amino acids long. V lost 4 bases to trimming and J lost 7 bases; unmatched junction nucleotides: 4. Germline V gives CDR1 SGHTA, CDR2 FQGNSA. The chain's CDR3 is CASSYGTGEEQYF. In nucleotides, the CDR3 is TGTGCCAGCAGCTACGGGACAGGGGAGGAGCAGTACTTC.

The chain links TRBV28 to TRBJ2-7, with 7 bases aligning to TRBD2. CDR3 size: 14 residues. From germline, CDR1 is MDHEN and CDR2 SYDVKM. Unmatched junction bases numbered 9, after V lost 6 bases and J lost 4 bases. The CDR3 sequence: CASSTGTTLYEQYF. The CDR3 DNA sequence: TGTGCCAGCAGCACCGGGACTACACTATACGAGCAGTACTTC.

The chain is built from TRBV7-9 and TRBJ1-1; tentative D call: TRBD1 (6 bases). V gave up 5 bases and J gave up 0 bases, with 19 bases separating them. Germline V gene lookup returns CDR1 SEHNR and CDR2 FQNEAQ (reference sequence). This CDR3 is built from 17 residues. The CDR3 bases are TGTGCCAGCAGCATTCCGGGACAAACGACCATGAACACTGAAGCTTTCTTT. Protein product: CASSIPGQTTMNTEAFF.

The chain couples TRBV19 to TRBJ1-4, with 7 bases aligning to TRBD1. The CDR3 is 14 residues long. CDR1 LNHDA and CDR2 SQIVND come from the germline V gene (reference sequence). V lost 7 bases and J lost 10; bases outside the gene matches: 12. The CDR3 sequence is CASTGGAQWGKLFF. The CDR3 nucleotides are TGTGCCAGTACAGGGGGTGCTCAATGGGGAAAACTGTTTTTT.

The chain is built from TRBV27 and TRBJ1-2; perhaps TRBD1 as D (6 bases). V was cut by 8 bases and J by 1 base, with 14 bases left in between. Per germline, CDR1 MNHEY and CDR2 SMNVEV (reference sequence). The CDR3 sequence is 14 residues long. CDR3 DNA sequence: TGTGCCAGCCGCGCGGCAGGGGTTAACTATGGCTACACCTTC. Its translation: CASRAAGVNYGYTF.

The V and J genes are TRBV5-1 and TRBJ2-7, with 12 nucleotides matching TRBD2. Germline CDR1 is SGHRS and CDR2 is YFSETQ. J was trimmed by 4 bases and V by 6 bases; bases with no gene match: 8. CDR3 length: 15 residues. The CDR3 is CASKRTSGMRYEQYF. CDR3 nucleotides: TGCGCCAGCAAGAGGACTAGCGGGATGAGGTACGAGCAGTACTTC.

V is TRBV20-1 and J is TRBJ2-5; D not certain. The CDR3 loop spans 10 amino acids. Looked up from germline, CDR1 is DFQATT and CDR2 is SNEGSKA (reference sequence). The V gene lost 3 bases and the J gene lost 5 bases, with 4 bases spanning the gap. The CDR3 spells CSASVETQYF. The CDR3 DNA reads TGCAGTGCTAGCGTGGAGACCCAGTACTTC.

The chain couples TRBV19 to TRBJ2-7; a possible D gene is TRBD1 (6 bases). CDR1 and CDR2 (germline): LNHDA, SQIVND (reference sequence). This CDR3 is 13 amino acids long. V was shortened by 7 bases and J by 2 bases, with 12 bases between the two germline ends. The CDR3 DNA reads as TGTGCCAGTAAAGGGGACATTACCTACGAGCAGTACTTC. Its protein product is CASKGDITYEQYF.

This clone was seen a few times. This sequence joins TRBV28 and TRBJ2-7; D unclear. Looked up from germline, CDR1 is MDHEN and CDR2 is SYDVKM. V was clipped by 3 bases and J by 1 base, with 4 bases between them. CDR3 size: 12 residues. CDR3 DNA sequence: TGTGCCAGCAGTTTCCGGTCCTACGAGCAGTACTTC. It yields the protein CASSFRSYEQYF.

The chain recombines TRBV4-1 with TRBJ2-7; D perhaps matches TRBD2 (6 bases). V was shortened by 2 bases and J by 4 bases, with 15 bases between the two germline ends. The CDR3 contains 15 residues. Per germline, CDR1 MGHRA and CDR2 YSYEKL. The CDR3 DNA reads TGCGCCAGCAGCCAACCGGGGGATCCCACGTACGAGCAGTACTTC. It yields the protein CASSQPGDPTYEQYF.

CDR3 in DNA: TGTGCCAGTAGTAATTCAGGCGCCCTTCGGGACAGAACTCAGCATTTT. It specifies CASSNSGALRDRTQHF. The J gene is TRBJ1-5, the V gene TRBV19; 7 positions match TRBD1. Losses at the gene ends were 4 bases for V and 13 bases for J; bases not matched to a gene: 19. This CDR3 spans 16 amino acids. CDR1 is LNHDA, CDR2 SQIVND, per germline (reference sequence).

J is TRBJ2-1 and V is TRBV5-1; 8 nucleotides agree with TRBD2. V lost 2 bases, J lost 7 bases, and 5 bases stayed unmatched. Germline V gene data show CDR1 as SGHRS and CDR2 as YFSETQ. The CDR3 runs to 14 residues. CDR3 amino acids: CASSFSGGWNEQFF. CDR3 bases: TGCGCCAGCAGCTTTTCGGGAGGGTGGAATGAGCAGTTCTTC.

This clone has just a few counts. The gene calls are TRBV9 and TRBJ2-7; maybe TRBD1 (6 bases). CDR3 size: 13 residues. V gave up 3 bases and J gave up 2 bases, with 9 bases separating them. Germline lookup yields CDR1 SGDLS and CDR2 YYNGEE. The CDR3 reads CASSAGQPYEQYF. The CDR3 region has the DNA TGTGCCAGCAGCGCTGGACAGCCCTACGAGCAGTACTTC.

The chain recombines TRBV19 with TRBJ1-2; D is possibly TRBD1 (5 bases). The CDR3 consists of 15 residues. V gave up 8 bases and J gave up 8 bases, with 24 bases separating them. Germline CDR1 and CDR2: LNHDA and SQIVND (reference sequence). DNA of the CDR3: TGTGCCAGTGAAAAAACCCCACCCCAGGGTAGGGGCTACACCTTC. This sequence encodes CASEKTPPQGRGYTF.

On this clone: The sample carries other DNA sequences with the same CDR3. V and J are TRBV19 and TRBJ2-6, with D unresolved. The CDR3 runs to 15 residues. Germline values: CDR1 LNHDA, CDR2 SQIVND (reference sequence). V was pared by 4 bases and J by 1 base, with 8 bases between. CDR3 nucleotide sequence: TGTGCCAGTAGTACCAGAGGTTCTGGGGCCAACGTCCTGACTTTC. This encodes CASSTRGSGANVLTF.

The gene calls are TRBV7-6 and TRBJ1-1; no clear D. CDR1 SGHVS and CDR2 FNYEAQ come from the germline V gene. V was clipped by 0 bases and J by 6 bases, with 17 bases between them. The length of the CDR3 is 16 residues. The CDR3 is CASSLAPGASSAEAFF. CDR3 coding DNA: TGTGCCAGCAGCTTAGCCCCGGGAGCCTCAAGCGCTGAAGCTTTCTTT.

The rearrangement joins TRBV5-5 to TRBJ1-1; TRBD1 agrees at 7 bases. Germline V lookup: CDR1 SGHKS, CDR2 YYEKEE (reference sequence). With 0 bases clipped from V and 5 bases from J, the junction kept 7 bases outside the gene matches. The CDR3 sequence is 15 residues long. The CDR3 sequence: CASSLDRGVGTEAFF. The DNA of the CDR3 is TGTGCCAGCAGCTTGGACAGGGGAGTTGGGACTGAAGCTTTCTTT.

The rearrangement uses TRBV5-4 and TRBJ2-7; 7 bases fit TRBD2. The CDR3 is made up of 14 amino acids. V dropped 0 bases and J dropped 0; count of bases not matched to a gene: 0. Germline V gene sequence: CDR1 SGHNT, CDR2 YYREEE (reference sequence). The CDR3 nucleotides are TGTGCCAGCAGCTTGGGCGGGAGCTCCTACGAGCAGTACTTC. It yields the protein CASSLGGSSYEQYF.

The genes are TRBV5-4 and TRBJ2-2, with D tentatively TRBD2 (5 bases). The length of the CDR3 is 16 residues. Germline assignment: CDR1 SGHNT and CDR2 YYREEE (reference sequence). Trimming removed 1 base from V and 7 bases from J, with 17 bases in between. This chain's CDR3 is CASSLLALRGRGELFF. DNA of the CDR3: TGTGCCAGCAGCTTGCTGGCGCTACGAGGGCGCGGGGAGCTGTTTTTT.

Only a few counts were recorded for this clone. In DNA, the CDR3 is TGTGCCAGCAGTCGGGCGGGGGGGGAAAACATTCAGTACTTC. This codes for CASSRAGGENIQYF. The chain recombines TRBV27 with TRBJ2-4, with 9 bases matching TRBD2. Germline assignment: CDR1 MNHEY and CDR2 SMNVEV (reference sequence). This CDR3 contains 14 residues. The junction had 4 bases not matched to a gene; V was cut back by 5 bases and J by 5 bases.

CDR3 sequence: CASSAGRGGYTF. The CDR3 DNA reads TGTGCCAGCAGCGCGGGAAGGGGAGGCTACACCTTC. J is TRBJ1-2 and V is TRBV6-5, with a tentative D call TRBD1 (5 bases). With 6 bases removed from V and 8 bases from J, the gap between germline ends came to 13 bases. The CDR3 contains 12 residues. Germline loops: CDR1 MNHEY, CDR2 SVGAGI.